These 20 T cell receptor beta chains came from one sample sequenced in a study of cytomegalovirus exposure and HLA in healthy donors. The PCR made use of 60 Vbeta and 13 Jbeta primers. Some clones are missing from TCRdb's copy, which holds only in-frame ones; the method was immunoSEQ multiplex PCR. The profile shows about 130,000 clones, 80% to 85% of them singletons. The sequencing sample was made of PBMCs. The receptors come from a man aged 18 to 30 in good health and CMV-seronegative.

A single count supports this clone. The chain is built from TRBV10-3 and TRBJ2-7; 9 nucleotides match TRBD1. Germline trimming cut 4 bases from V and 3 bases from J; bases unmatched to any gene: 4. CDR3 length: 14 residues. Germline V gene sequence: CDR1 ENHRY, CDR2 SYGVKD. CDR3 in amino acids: CAISAGTGSYEQYF. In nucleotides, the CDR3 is TGTGCCATCAGTGCCGGGACAGGGAGCTACGAGCAGTACTTC.

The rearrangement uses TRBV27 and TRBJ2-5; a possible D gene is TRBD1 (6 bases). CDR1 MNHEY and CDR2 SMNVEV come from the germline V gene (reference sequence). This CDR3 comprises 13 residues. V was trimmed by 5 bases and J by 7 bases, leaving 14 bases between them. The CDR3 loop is CASSTSGAGTQYF. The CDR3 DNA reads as TGTGCCAGCAGTACCTCAGGGGCCGGGACCCAGTACTTC.

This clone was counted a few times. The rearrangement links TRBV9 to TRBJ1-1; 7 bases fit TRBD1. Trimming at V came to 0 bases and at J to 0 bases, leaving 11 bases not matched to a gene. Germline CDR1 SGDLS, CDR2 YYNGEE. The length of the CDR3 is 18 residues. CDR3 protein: CASSVESRTGFLNTEAFF. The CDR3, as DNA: TGTGCCAGCAGCGTAGAAAGTCGGACAGGCTTCTTGAACACTGAAGCTTTCTTT.

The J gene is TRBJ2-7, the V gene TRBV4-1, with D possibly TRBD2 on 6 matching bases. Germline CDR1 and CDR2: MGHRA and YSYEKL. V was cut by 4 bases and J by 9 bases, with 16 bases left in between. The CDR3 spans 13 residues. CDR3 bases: TGCGCCAGCAGCCCGACTAGTGCGGAACGGCAGTACTTC. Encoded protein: CASSPTSAERQYF.

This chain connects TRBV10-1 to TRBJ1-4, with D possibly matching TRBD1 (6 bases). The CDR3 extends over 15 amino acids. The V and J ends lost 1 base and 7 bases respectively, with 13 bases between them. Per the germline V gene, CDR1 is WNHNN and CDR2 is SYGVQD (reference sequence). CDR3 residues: CASSEFRGASEKLFF. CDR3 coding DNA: TGCGCCAGCAGTGAGTTTCGGGGGGCGTCTGAAAAACTGTTTTTT.

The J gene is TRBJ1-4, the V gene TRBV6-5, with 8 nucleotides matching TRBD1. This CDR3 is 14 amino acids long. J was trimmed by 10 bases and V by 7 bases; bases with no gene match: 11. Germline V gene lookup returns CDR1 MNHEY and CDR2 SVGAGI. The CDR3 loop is CASTAGQGWGKLFF. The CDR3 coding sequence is TGTGCCAGCACCGCAGGACAGGGTTGGGGAAAACTGTTTTTT.

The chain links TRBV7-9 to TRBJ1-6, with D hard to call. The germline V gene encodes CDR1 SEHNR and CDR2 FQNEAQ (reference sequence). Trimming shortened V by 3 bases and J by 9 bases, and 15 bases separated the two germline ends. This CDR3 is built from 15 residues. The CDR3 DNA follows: TGTGCCAGCAGCTTTGATCAGACCGGGAGTTCACCCCTCCACTTT. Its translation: CASSFDQTGSSPLHF.

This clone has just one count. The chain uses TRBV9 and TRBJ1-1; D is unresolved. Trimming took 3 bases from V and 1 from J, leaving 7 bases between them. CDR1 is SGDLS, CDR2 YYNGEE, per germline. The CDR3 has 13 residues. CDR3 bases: TGTGCCAGCAGCGCAGATGGGAACACTGAAGCTTTCTTT. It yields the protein CASSADGNTEAFF.

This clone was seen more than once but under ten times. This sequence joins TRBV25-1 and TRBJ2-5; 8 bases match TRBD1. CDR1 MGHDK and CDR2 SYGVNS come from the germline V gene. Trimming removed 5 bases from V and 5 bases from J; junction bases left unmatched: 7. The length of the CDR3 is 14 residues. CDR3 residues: CASSRQGARETQYF. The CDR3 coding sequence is TGTGCCAGCAGTCGCCAGGGGGCGCGGGAGACCCAGTACTTC.

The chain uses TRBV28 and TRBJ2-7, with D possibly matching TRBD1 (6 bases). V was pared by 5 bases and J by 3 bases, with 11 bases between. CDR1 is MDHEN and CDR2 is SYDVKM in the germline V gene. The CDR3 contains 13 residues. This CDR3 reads CASSRTDRYEQYF. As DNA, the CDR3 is TGTGCCAGCAGTCGGACAGACCGCTACGAGCAGTACTTC.

This chain's CDR3 is CASSEIGGGNQPQHF. CDR3 in DNA: TGTGCCAGCAGTGAAATAGGGGGGGGGAATCAGCCCCAGCATTTT. This rearrangement joins TRBV6-4 to TRBJ1-5; D may be TRBD1 (6 bases). Germline CDR1 MRHNA, CDR2 SNTAGT. This CDR3 is built from 15 residues. The ends were cut back, 3 bases at V and 4 bases at J, with 13 bases in the middle.

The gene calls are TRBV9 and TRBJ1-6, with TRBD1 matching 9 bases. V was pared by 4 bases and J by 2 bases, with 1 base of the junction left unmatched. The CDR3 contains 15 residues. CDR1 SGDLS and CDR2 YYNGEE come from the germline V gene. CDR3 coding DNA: TGTGCCAGCAGCCGACAGGGGGCCTATAATTCACCCCTCCACTTT. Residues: CASSRQGAYNSPLHF.

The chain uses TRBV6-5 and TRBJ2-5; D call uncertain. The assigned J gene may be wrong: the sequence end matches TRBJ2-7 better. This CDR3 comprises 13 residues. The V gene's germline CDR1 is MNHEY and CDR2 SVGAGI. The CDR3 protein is CATQTESSYEQYF. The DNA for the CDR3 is TGTGCCACCCAGACGGAGAGCTCCTACGAGCAGTACTTC.

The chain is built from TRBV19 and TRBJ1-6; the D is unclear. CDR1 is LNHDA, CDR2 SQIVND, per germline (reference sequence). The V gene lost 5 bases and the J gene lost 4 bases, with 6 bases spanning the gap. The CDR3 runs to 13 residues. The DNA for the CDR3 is TGTGCCAGTAGTCAGACTTATAATTCACCCCTCCACTTT. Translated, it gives CASSQTYNSPLHF. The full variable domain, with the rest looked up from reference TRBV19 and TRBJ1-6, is DGGITQSPKYLFRKEGQNVTLSCEQNLNHDAMYWYRQDPGQGLRLIYYSQIVNDFQKGDIAEGYSVSREKKESFPLTVTSAQKNPTAFYLCASSQTYNSPLHFGNGTRLTVT.

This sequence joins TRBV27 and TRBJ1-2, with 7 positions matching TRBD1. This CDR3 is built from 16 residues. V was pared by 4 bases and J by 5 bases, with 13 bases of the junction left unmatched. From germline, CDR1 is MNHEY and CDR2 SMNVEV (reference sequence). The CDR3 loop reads CASSSISGQNLYGYTF. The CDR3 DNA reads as TGTGCCAGCAGTTCTATCTCGGGACAGAACTTATATGGCTACACCTTC.

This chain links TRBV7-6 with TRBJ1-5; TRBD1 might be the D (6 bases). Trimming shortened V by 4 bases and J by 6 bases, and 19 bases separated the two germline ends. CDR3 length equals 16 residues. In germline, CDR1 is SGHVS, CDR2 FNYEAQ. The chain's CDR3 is CASSSSIQGRGQPQHF. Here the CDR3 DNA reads TGTGCCAGCAGCTCCTCAATACAGGGTCGCGGTCAGCCCCAGCATTTT.

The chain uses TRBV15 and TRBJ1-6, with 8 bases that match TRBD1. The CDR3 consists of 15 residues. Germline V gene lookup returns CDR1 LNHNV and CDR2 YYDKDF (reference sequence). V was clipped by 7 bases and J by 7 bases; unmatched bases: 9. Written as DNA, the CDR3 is TGTGCCACCACACGCACCGGGACAGGCAATTCACCCCTCCACTTT. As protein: CATTRTGTGNSPLHF.

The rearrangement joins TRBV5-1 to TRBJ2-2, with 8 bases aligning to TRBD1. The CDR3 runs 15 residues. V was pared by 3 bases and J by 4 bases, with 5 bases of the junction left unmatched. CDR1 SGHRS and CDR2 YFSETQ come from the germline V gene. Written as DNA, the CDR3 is TGCGCCAGCAGCTCTACAGGGGGTCTCACCGGGGAGCTGTTTTTT. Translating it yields CASSSTGGLTGELFF.

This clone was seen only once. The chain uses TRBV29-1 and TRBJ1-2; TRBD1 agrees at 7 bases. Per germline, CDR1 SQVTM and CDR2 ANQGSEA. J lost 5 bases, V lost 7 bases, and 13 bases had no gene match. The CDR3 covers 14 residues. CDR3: CSANMGRGNYGYTF. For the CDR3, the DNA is TGCAGCGCCAATATGGGCAGGGGGAATTATGGCTACACCTTC.

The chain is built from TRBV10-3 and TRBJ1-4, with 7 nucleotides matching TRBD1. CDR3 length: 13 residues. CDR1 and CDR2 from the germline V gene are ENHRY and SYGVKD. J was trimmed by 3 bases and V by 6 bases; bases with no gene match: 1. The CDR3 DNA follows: TGTGCCATCAGGGACAGGCCTAATGAAAAACTGTTTTTT. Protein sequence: CAIRDRPNEKLFF.